This T cell receptor (beta chain) was sequenced during a study of OX40 agonist ivuxolimab in advanced cancers. Study information: Intravenous ivuxolimab at 0.01 to 10 mg/kg was given to patients every 2 weeks.

This CDR3 spans 16 amino acids. The trim removed 4 bases at V and 2 bases at J, leaving 9 bases unmatched. Germline lookup yields CDR1 SGHNT and CDR2 YENEEA. Clones were sequenced by immunoSEQ multiplex PCR, and TCRdb holds only the in-frame ones, with some missing. Of about 52,000 clones in the sample, approximately 94% were seen once. With regard to this clone: The antigen remains undetermined.

General observations from the study: On average, a greater number of expanded clones characterised CD8+ T cells relative to CD4+.

This chain connects TRBV11-3 to TRBJ2-5, with 8 bases aligning to TRBD2. The sequence derives from an adult with an advanced solid tumor such as melanoma, head and neck, liver or kidney cancer. Sequences were derived from CD4+ or CD8+ T cells sorted from blood, sampled in a trial of the OX40 agonist ivuxolimab. CDR3 nucleotide sequence: TGTGCCAGCAGCTCGCAGCGGGGGAGCCGACAAGAGACCCAGTACTTC. Residues: CASSSQRGSRQETQYF.